The 16 T cell receptor beta chains below all came from one sample that was sequenced in a study of CD8 T cells in Susac syndrome. After extraction with the RNeasy kit, about 0.45 to 1 ug of the RNA was reverse transcribed using random hexamers. TCRdb independently ran MiXCR on the immunoSEQ multiplex PCR reads; one entry per CDR3 protein. This table has some 96,000 distinct CDR3 sequences, around 94% appearing once. The source material was CD4+ T cells from PBMCs. All receptors derive from a human donor with Susac syndrome.

The chain is built from TRBV30 and TRBJ2-7; D remains unclear. The V end lost 3 bases, the J end lost 5 bases, and 11 bases lay between the germline ends. Germline CDR1 is GTSNPN and CDR2 is SVGIG (reference sequence). The CDR3 loop spans 12 amino acids. CDR3 amino acids: CAWRARADEQYF. The CDR3 nucleotides read TGTGCCTGGAGAGCAAGGGCGGACGAGCAGTACTTC.

V and J are TRBV30 and TRBJ1-2; D gene ambiguous. The germline V gene encodes CDR1 GTSNPN and CDR2 SVGIG (reference sequence). The ends were cut back, 0 bases at V and 8 bases at J, with 13 bases in the middle. The CDR3 has 13 amino acids. The CDR3 DNA reads TGTGCCTGGAGTGTAGCTTCCGGGAGGGGCTACACCTTC. It translates to CAWSVASGRGYTF.

V usage is TRBV24-1 and J usage is TRBJ2-3; weak D call: TRBD2 (6 bases). V was clipped by 9 bases and J by 2 bases, with 20 bases between them. Germline V gives CDR1 KGHDR, CDR2 SFDVKD. The CDR3 is 16 residues long. The CDR3 region has the DNA TGTGCCACCTCGTCGGGGCGGGGAGGCCCCACAGATACGCAGTATTTT. It is translated as CATSSGRGGPTDTQYF.

The J gene is TRBJ1-5, the V gene TRBV28; TRBD1 is a possible D gene (6 bases). V was trimmed by 6 bases and J by 15 bases, leaving 21 bases between them. CDR1 is MDHEN, CDR2 SYDVKM, per germline. CDR3 length equals 13 residues. In DNA form, the CDR3 reads TGTGCCAGCAGCCCACCCGAACGGGGGCTAGCGCATTTT. This gives the protein CASSPPERGLAHF.

V usage is TRBV4-2 and J usage is TRBJ2-7; D is unclear. Trimming shortened V by 4 bases and J by 5 bases, and 9 bases separated the two germline ends. The length of the CDR3 is 12 residues. Per germline, CDR1 LGHNA and CDR2 YNFKEQ. CDR3 DNA sequence: TGTGCCAGCAGCCTACGGCCCCACGAGCAGTACTTC. Translated, it gives CASSLRPHEQYF.

This chain connects TRBV11-3 to TRBJ2-2; the D is unclear. Germline V gene data show CDR1 as SGHNT and CDR2 as YENEEA. Trimming removed 1 base from V and 0 bases from J, with 9 bases in between. The CDR3 loop spans 16 amino acids. Here the CDR3 DNA reads TGTGCCAGCAGCTTAGTAGCAGGCTCGAACACCGGGGAGCTGTTTTTT. Its protein is CASSLVAGSNTGELFF. The full variable domain, with the rest looked up from reference TRBV11-3 and TRBJ2-2, is EAGVVQSPRYKIIEKKQPVAFWCNPISGHNTLYWYLQNLGQGPELLIRYENEEAVDDSQLPKDRFSAERLKGVDSTLKIQPAELGDSAVYLCASSLVAGSNTGELFFGEGSRLTVL.

The rearrangement uses TRBV6-5 and TRBJ2-5, with TRBD2 matching over 7 bases. With V trimmed by 5 bases and J by 5 bases, 5 bases remained unmatched. The CDR3 has 13 amino acids. From germline, CDR1 is MNHEY and CDR2 SVGAGI. CDR3 bases: TGTGCCAGCAGTACCGGGGGGTGGGAGACCCAGTACTTC. Encoded protein: CASSTGGWETQYF.

V usage is TRBV20-1 and J usage is TRBJ2-1; perhaps TRBD2 as D (7 bases). The CDR3 length is 12 residues. The V gene's germline CDR1 is DFQATT and CDR2 SNEGSKA (reference sequence). This chain's CDR3 is CLAWGGAHEQFF. CDR3 sequence (DNA): TGCTTGGCCTGGGGGGGGGCGCATGAGCAGTTCTTC.

The chain uses TRBV20-1 and TRBJ1-1; weak D call: TRBD1 (6 bases). Germline V CDR1 and CDR2: DFQATT, SNEGSKA (reference sequence). Between the trimmed V and J ends, which lost 3 bases and 5 bases, there was a span of 19 bases. This CDR3 is built from 15 residues. The CDR3 DNA reads as TGCAGTGCTAGTAAAAAGGCAGGGGCAAAGACTGAAGCTTTCTTT. This sequence encodes CSASKKAGAKTEAFF.

CDR3 sequence (DNA): TGTGCCAGCAGCCAAGGAGTACGAGGAGAGTTCTTC. Translating it yields CASSQGVRGEFF. This chain joins TRBV3-1 and TRBJ2-1, with D unclear. CDR3 length: 12 residues. Germline CDR1 LGHDT, CDR2 YNNKEL (reference sequence). With 1 base removed from V and 14 bases from J, the gap between germline ends came to 12 bases.

The genes are TRBV12-3 or TRBV12-4 and TRBJ1-6; D is unresolved. The germline V and J ends were trimmed by 6 bases and 7 bases, with 13 bases remaining between them. The CDR3 sequence is 14 residues long. In DNA form, the CDR3 reads TGTGCCAGCAGCTGGTCCGGGCGCAATTCACCCCTCCACTTT. Translation: CASSWSGRNSPLHF.

The rearrangement joins TRBV5-4 to TRBJ1-5; D is perhaps TRBD1 (6 bases). The germline V and J ends were trimmed by 4 bases and 5 bases, with 13 bases remaining between them. Per the germline V gene, CDR1 is SGHNT and CDR2 is YYREEE (reference sequence). The CDR3 spans 14 residues. Here the CDR3 reads CASSRGTQDQPQHF. CDR3 DNA sequence: TGTGCCAGCAGCCGCGGGACACAGGATCAGCCCCAGCATTTT.

The chain is built from TRBV5-4 and TRBJ1-2; D call uncertain. This CDR3 has 15 residues. The V and J ends lost 1 base and 2 bases respectively, with 12 bases between them. CDR1 and CDR2 from the germline V gene are SGHNT and YYREEE (reference sequence). The CDR3 reads CASSLFRRNNYGYTF. DNA of the CDR3: TGTGCCAGCAGCTTGTTTCGTAGGAACAACTATGGCTACACCTTC.

The chain recombines TRBV12-3 or TRBV12-4 with TRBJ1-5, with unresolved D. The CDR3 length is 14 residues. Trimming took off 6 bases at V and 3 bases at J, with 12 bases between the two ends. CDR3 DNA sequence: TGTGCCAGCAGCCCGGGTGTCGCCAATCAGCCCCAGCATTTT. Its protein is CASSPGVANQPQHF.

This clonotype is a singleton in its sample. The CDR3 DNA is TGTGCCAGCTCACCACAATCCCCAGGCACGAGCTCCTACGAGCAGTACTTC. This translates into CASSPQSPGTSSYEQYF. This chain uses TRBV18 with TRBJ2-7; D remains ambiguous. Germline V gene lookup returns CDR1 KGHSH and CDR2 LQKENI. V lost 1 base, J lost 0 bases, and 16 bases lay in between. This CDR3 contains 17 residues.

The gene calls are TRBV6-5 and TRBJ1-4; no reliable D call. CDR1 and CDR2 from the germline V gene are MNHEY and SVGAGI. Trimming took 6 bases from V and 7 from J, leaving 12 bases between them. The CDR3 totals 13 residues. The CDR3 sequence: CASRVNGGEKLFF. As DNA, the CDR3 is TGTGCCAGCAGAGTAAACGGAGGTGAAAAACTGTTTTTT.